Listed here are 5 T cell receptor beta chains from one sample, sequenced in a study of T cells in Graves' hyperthyroidism and ophthalmopathy. There were TCR beta CDR3 regions amplified from RNA transcripts. With the HTBI primer set, the TCR CDR3 went through a first round of RT-PCR. TCRdb processed the multiplex PCR reads anew with MiXCR; each CDR3 protein has one entry. The sample holds under 350,000 distinct CDR3 sequences, around 20% seen once. The sequenced sample consisted of blood. The receptors originated from a woman between 50 and 59 years old with Graves' hyperthyroidism.

This clonotype showed up many times. The chain combines TRBV28 with TRBJ2-6; TRBD1 matches at 9 bases. The V and J ends lost 6 bases and 1 base, in that order; junction bases with no gene match: 4. This CDR3 has 16 amino acids. Germline CDR1 MDHEN, CDR2 SYDVKM. CDR3 DNA sequence: TGTGCCAGCAGCCTAGGGACAGGGTCTGGGGCCAACGTCCTGACTTTC. Translation gives CASSLGTGSGANVLTF.

At least ten counts were recorded for this clonotype. DNA of the CDR3: TGTGCCAGCAGCTCGGGGACTCTACCTAGCACAGATACGCAGTATTTT. This translates into CASSSGTLPSTDTQYF. J is TRBJ2-3 and V is TRBV7-9; D might be TRBD2 (6 bases). Germline CDR1 is SEHNR and CDR2 is FQNEAQ (reference sequence). This CDR3 has 16 amino acids. V shed 4 bases and J shed 0 bases, with 14 bases lying between them. Full variable domain (rest looked up from reference TRBV7-9 and TRBJ2-3): DTGVSQNPRHKITKRGQNVTFRCDPISEHNRLYWYRQTLGQGPEFLTYFQNEAQLEKSRLLSDRFSAERPKGSFSTLEIQRTEQGDSAMYLCASSSGTLPSTDTQYFGPGTRLTVL.

This clonotype was counted at least ten times. This chain connects TRBV5-8 to TRBJ2-3, with a possible D match to TRBD2 (6 bases). The CDR3 is 14 amino acids. The germline V and J ends were trimmed by 10 bases and 3 bases, with 18 bases remaining between them. CDR1 and CDR2 from the germline V gene are SGHTS and YDEGEE. CDR3 nucleotide sequence: TGTGCCGGGCCCGGGACTGGATATACAGATACGCAGTATTTT. It encodes CAGPGTGYTDTQYF.

This clonotype was recorded at least ten times. This chain connects TRBV10-3 to TRBJ2-1, with TRBD1 matching 9 bases. CDR3 length: 17 residues. Trimming took 5 bases from V and 7 from J; bases not matched to a gene: 15. The germline V gene encodes CDR1 ENHRY and CDR2 SYGVKD. DNA of the CDR3: TGTGCCATCAGTCCCGGGACAGGGCCAGCAAGGATGAATGAGCAGTTCTTC. Translating it yields CAISPGTGPARMNEQFF.

The CDR3 loop is CASSFSAGLSTDTQYF. For the CDR3, the DNA is TGTGCCAGCAGCTTCTCAGCGGGACTTAGCACAGATACGCAGTATTTT. This chain connects TRBV11-2 to TRBJ2-3; TRBD2 matches 7 bases. Losses at the gene ends were 3 bases for V and 0 bases for J; bases not matched to a gene: 6. Germline CDR1 and CDR2: SGHAT and FQNNGV. This CDR3 spans 16 amino acids.